This record covers a single T cell receptor (beta chain). Peripheral blood, roughly 9.3 milliliters per donor, was collected. The germline gives CDR1 SEHNR, CDR2 FQNEAQ (reference sequence). With 4 bases clipped from V and 3 bases from J, the junction kept 8 bases outside the gene matches. The length of the CDR3 is 16 residues. The sample belongs to a study of blood T cells in healthy people across ages. Next came a second PCR, run for roughly 6 to 11 cycles, which used a sample-barcoded 5' primer along with a J-beta primer mix. In TCRdb, the 5' RACE reads were re-called with MiXCR into one record per CDR3 protein. Among roughly 2 million distinct CDR3 sequences listed, 49% were seen once.

The TCR was taken from a woman between 35 and 50 years old in good health. The sequenced sample consisted of blood. This sequence joins TRBV7-9 and TRBJ2-3, with TRBD2 matching 9 bases. CDR3 sequence reads: CASSSRRAGGTDTQYF. DNA of the CDR3: TGTGCCAGCAGCTCCCGGCGGGCGGGGGGGACAGATACGCAGTATTTT.